What follows are 7 T cell receptor beta chains derived from one specimen sequenced in a study of shared clonotypes between healthy human individuals. The naive CD8 subset, CD45RO-negative cells positively selected for CCR7, excluded terminally differentiated effector memory CD45RA+ cells. The method was immunoSEQ multiplex PCR; TCRdb's version includes in-frame clones alone and lacks a portion of them. Altogether approximately 840,000 clones are present, approximately 96% being singletons, with the ten largest covering under 0.3%. The material sequenced was naive CD8+ T cells sorted from blood. The receptors were gathered from a man between 25 and 39 years old in good health.

The V call is TRBV7-9, the J call TRBJ2-1; possibly TRBD2 for D (6 bases). V lost 8 bases and J lost 4, with 21 bases in between. The CDR3 runs 16 residues. From germline, CDR1 is SEHNR and CDR2 FQNEAQ (reference sequence). DNA of the CDR3: TGTGCCAGCTACGCTCGCGGGGCAAAGCAGTACAATGAGCAGTTCTTC. Its translation: CASYARGAKQYNEQFF.

V is TRBV6-5 and J is TRBJ2-7, with TRBD1 identical over 7 bases. The germline gives CDR1 MNHEY, CDR2 SVGAGI. V lost 4 bases and J lost 3; bases outside the gene matches: 9. The CDR3 spans 15 residues. CDR3: CASSSTQGTGYEQYF. CDR3 DNA sequence: TGTGCCAGCAGTTCCACACAGGGGACGGGCTACGAGCAGTACTTC.

The chain uses TRBV29-1 and TRBJ2-7; D remains unclear. Germline loops: CDR1 SQVTM, CDR2 ANQGSEA. Trimming shortened V by 7 bases and J by 0 bases, and 13 bases separated the two germline ends. This CDR3 is 13 amino acids long. CDR3 residues: CSAEVQASYEQYF. The CDR3 DNA reads as TGCAGCGCCGAGGTGCAGGCCTCCTACGAGCAGTACTTC.

This rearrangement joins TRBV5-4 to TRBJ1-2; 9 bases agree with TRBD1. Trimming cost V 4 bases and J 8 bases; bases outside gene matches: 6. The CDR3 has 13 amino acids. Germline values: CDR1 SGHNT, CDR2 YYREEE (reference sequence). CDR3 region: CASSLGTGNGYTF. The CDR3 bases are TGTGCCAGCAGCCTCGGGACAGGGAACGGCTACACCTTC.

This chain joins TRBV2 and TRBJ1-5, with a possible D match to TRBD1 (5 bases). The CDR3 is made up of 15 amino acids. V gave up 5 bases and J gave up 2 bases, with 13 bases separating them. Germline-derived CDR1 and CDR2 are SNHLY and FYNNEI. CDR3 in DNA: TGTGCCAGCAGTACCGGGACGTCGGGCAATCAGCCCCAGCATTTT. This codes for CASSTGTSGNQPQHF.

The chain is built from TRBV28 and TRBJ2-1; 7 bases are shared with TRBD1. This CDR3 region has 14 residues. V lost 8 bases to trimming and J lost 3 bases; unmatched junction nucleotides: 7. The germline V gene has CDR1 MDHEN and CDR2 SYDVKM. As DNA, the CDR3 is TGTGCCAGCTTCCGGGACAGACACTACAATGAGCAGTTCTTC. Encoded protein: CASFRDRHYNEQFF. Full variable domain (rest looked up from reference TRBV28 and TRBJ2-1): DVKVTQSSRYLVKRTGEKVFLECVQDMDHENMFWYRQDPGLGLRLIYFSYDVKMKEKGDIPEGYSVSREKKERFSLILESASTNQTSMYLCASFRDRHYNEQFFGPGTRLTVL.

The rearrangement uses TRBV29-1 and TRBJ2-1; 13 bases are shared with TRBD2. This CDR3 spans 14 amino acids. The J segment lost 4 bases and the V segment lost 6 bases, leaving 3 bases of the junction unmatched. The germline V gene has CDR1 SQVTM and CDR2 ANQGSEA. The CDR3 DNA reads TGCAGCGTAGCGGGACTAGCGGGGTACAATGAGCAGTTCTTC. Amino acid sequence: CSVAGLAGYNEQFF.